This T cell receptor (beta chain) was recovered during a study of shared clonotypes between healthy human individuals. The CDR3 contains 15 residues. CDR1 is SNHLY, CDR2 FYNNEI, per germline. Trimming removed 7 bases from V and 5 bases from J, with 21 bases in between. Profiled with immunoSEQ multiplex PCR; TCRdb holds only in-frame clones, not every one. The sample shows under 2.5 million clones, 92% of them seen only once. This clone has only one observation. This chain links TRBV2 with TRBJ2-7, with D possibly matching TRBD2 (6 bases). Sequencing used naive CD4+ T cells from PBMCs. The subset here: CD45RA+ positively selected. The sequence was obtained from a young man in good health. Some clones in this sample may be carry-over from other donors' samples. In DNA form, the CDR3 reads TGTGCCAGCATTCAACTGGGGGGTATGATGAACGAGCAGTACTTC. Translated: CASIQLGGMMNEQYF.